These 30 T cell receptor beta chains were sequenced from one sample in a study of T cells in Graves' hyperthyroidism and ophthalmopathy. Amplification yielded TCR beta CDR3 regions, with RNA transcripts as the source. RT-PCR in the first round (using the HTBI primer set) targeted the TCR CDR3. One entry per CDR3 protein results from TCRdb running MiXCR on the multiplex PCR reads. The data show roughly 700,000 distinct CDR3 sequences, roughly 15% seen once. Sample: blood. All receptors derive from a woman aged 18-29 years with Graves' hyperthyroidism.

This clonotype was detected only once. The rearrangement joins TRBV6-2 or TRBV6-3 to TRBJ2-1; D possibly matches TRBD1 or TRBD2 (5 bases each). Deletions cut 8 bases from V and 0 bases from J, with 14 bases between. This CDR3 has 15 residues. Germline V gives CDR1 MNHEY, CDR2 SVGEGT. CDR3 nucleotides: TGTGCCAGCGGGGGACCTCTTAGCTCCTACAATGAGCAGTTCTTC. Amino acid sequence: CASGGPLSSYNEQFF.

This clonotype has a handful of counts. The chain links TRBV7-6 to TRBJ1-1, with no clear D. V lost 4 bases to trimming and J lost 2 bases, with 11 bases between them. The germline V gene encodes CDR1 SGHVS and CDR2 FNYEAQ. CDR3 length: 14 amino acids. Here the CDR3 DNA reads TGTGCCAGCAGCTCCCTGGAGCCAAACACTGAAGCTTTCTTT. Translation gives CASSSLEPNTEAFF.

This clonotype was counted at least ten times. V usage is TRBV7-9 and J usage is TRBJ1-5; the match to TRBD1 covers 7 bases. Germline assignment: CDR1 SEHNR and CDR2 FQNEAQ (reference sequence). This CDR3 is built from 14 residues. The junction had 6 bases not matched to a gene; V was cut back by 4 bases and J by 6 bases. This chain's CDR3 is CASSYGTATQPQHF. The DNA for the CDR3 is TGTGCCAGCAGCTATGGGACAGCAACTCAGCCCCAGCATTTT.

The table lists this clonotype with a few counts. This chain links TRBV29-1 with TRBJ2-3; TRBD2 matches at 8 bases. CDR1 is SQVTM, CDR2 ANQGSEA, per germline. V lost 4 bases, J lost 0 bases, and 3 bases stayed unmatched. The CDR3 loop spans 14 amino acids. The CDR3 DNA is TGCAGCGTTGTAGGACTAGCTAGCACAGATACGCAGTATTTT. It specifies CSVVGLASTDTQYF.

This clonotype was seen at least ten times. The chain employs TRBV19 and TRBJ2-3; D is perhaps TRBD1 (5 bases). This CDR3 spans 14 amino acids. Germline loops: CDR1 LNHDA, CDR2 SQIVND (reference sequence). V was clipped by 9 bases and J by 0 bases, with 13 bases between them. CDR3 in amino acids: CASSSGPSTDTQYF. The CDR3, as DNA: TGTGCCAGCAGCTCAGGGCCTAGCACAGATACGCAGTATTTT.

In this sample, this clonotype turned up a few times. This rearrangement joins TRBV6-1 to TRBJ1-6; perhaps TRBD1 as D (6 bases). The V end lost 10 bases, the J end lost 7 bases, and 14 bases lay between the germline ends. The CDR3 loop spans 13 amino acids. The germline V gene has CDR1 MNHNS and CDR2 SASEGT. The CDR3: CATRGGGNSPLHF. For the CDR3, the DNA is TGTGCCACCCGAGGAGGGGGGAATTCACCCCTCCACTTT.

The DNA of the CDR3 is TGTGCCAGCAGTTCGAGGACGGGAACTGAAGCTTTCTTT. Translated, it gives CASSSRTGTEAFF. The J gene is TRBJ1-1, the V gene TRBV12-3 or TRBV12-4, with D hard to call. This CDR3 region has 13 residues. Trimming pared 4 bases from V and 5 bases from J, leaving 11 bases between.

This clonotype occurred a few times. The rearrangement joins TRBV20-1 to TRBJ2-3; 9 bases map to TRBD1. V trimming: 6 bases; J trimming: 3 bases; junction bases outside the gene matches: 10. This CDR3 contains 15 residues. Germline V CDR1 and CDR2: DFQATT, SNEGSKA (reference sequence). The CDR3 region has the DNA TGCAGTGCCCCCAGACGGGACAGGGTTACAGATACGCAGTATTTT. Translation gives CSAPRRDRVTDTQYF.

This clonotype was picked up many times. The V gene is TRBV6-5, the J gene TRBJ2-5, with TRBD1 matching over 9 bases. The CDR3 is made up of 16 amino acids. Trimming took 0 bases from V and 5 from J; bases not matched to a gene: 7. Germline V gene lookup returns CDR1 MNHEY and CDR2 SVGAGI. The CDR3 spells CASSYSPGTGIETQYF. CDR3 nucleotide sequence: TGTGCCAGCAGTTACTCGCCCGGGACAGGGATCGAGACCCAGTACTTC.

This clonotype was observed at least ten times. The chain recombines TRBV6-1 with TRBJ2-5; D not certain. V was cut by 11 bases and J by 4 bases, with 17 bases left in between. From germline, CDR1 is MNHNS and CDR2 SASEGT. This CDR3 contains 13 residues. This CDR3 reads CASAFSRRETQYF. The CDR3 DNA reads as TGTGCCTCGGCGTTCTCTCGGCGAGAGACCCAGTACTTC.

The chain joins TRBV7-2 to TRBJ2-7; D not resolved. This CDR3 region has 17 residues. Germline V CDR1 and CDR2: SGHTA, FQGNSA. V was cut by 4 bases and J by 4 bases, with 23 bases left in between. The CDR3 spells CASSSDPWRPETYEQYF. As DNA, the CDR3 is TGTGCCAGCAGCTCAGACCCATGGCGACCCGAGACTTACGAGCAGTACTTC. The variable domain in full, completed from reference TRBV7-2 and TRBJ2-7, reads GAGVSQSPSNKVTEKGKDVELRCDPISGHTALYWYRQSLGQGLEFLIYFQGNSAPDKSGLPSDRFSAERTGGSVSTLTIQRTQQEDSAVYLCASSSDPWRPETYEQYFGPGTRLTVT.

This clonotype was counted between two and nine times. The J gene is TRBJ2-2, the V gene TRBV30; D is perhaps TRBD2 (6 bases). Germline V CDR1 and CDR2: GTSNPN, SVGIG (reference sequence). This CDR3 is 15 amino acids long. The V gene lost 0 bases and the J gene lost 1 base, with 9 bases spanning the gap. The chain's CDR3 is CAWSVGGMNTGELFF. DNA for the CDR3: TGTGCCTGGAGTGTGGGCGGGATGAACACCGGGGAGCTGTTTTTT. Full variable domain (remainder filled in from reference TRBV30 and TRBJ2-2): SQTIHQWPATLVQPVGSPLSLECTVEGTSNPNLYWYRQAAGRGLQLLFYSVGIGQISSEVPQNLSASRPQDRQFILSSKKLLLSDSGFYLCAWSVGGMNTGELFFGEGSRLTVL.

The rearrangement joins TRBV3-1 to TRBJ2-5, with D possibly called TRBD1 or TRBD2 (6 bases each). The germline gives CDR1 LGHDT, CDR2 YNNKEL (reference sequence). Trimming shortened V by 0 bases and J by 2 bases, and 19 bases separated the two germline ends. This CDR3 comprises 18 residues. CDR3 DNA sequence: TGTGCCAGCAGCCAAGATTGGGGGGCGAACCCCCTGCAAGAGACCCAGTACTTC. Protein sequence: CASSQDWGANPLQETQYF.

The chain recombines TRBV5-1 with TRBJ2-5; D call uncertain. This CDR3 has 14 amino acids. Trimming pared 4 bases from V and 5 bases from J, leaving 15 bases between. The germline gives CDR1 SGHRS, CDR2 YFSETQ. CDR3 DNA: TGCGCCAGCAGCGCTAGAGGCGGCACGGAGACCCAGTACTTC. Translated, it gives CASSARGGTETQYF.

This clonotype turned up a few times. Written as DNA, the CDR3 is TGTGCCAGCAGCCCGACAGGGAACCATATGAACACTGAAGCTTTCTTT. It is translated as CASSPTGNHMNTEAFF. The rearrangement links TRBV3-1 to TRBJ1-1; 7 positions match TRBD1. The V gene's germline CDR1 is LGHDT and CDR2 YNNKEL (reference sequence). V dropped 4 bases and J dropped 0; count of bases not matched to a gene: 8. This CDR3 contains 16 residues.

This clonotype was seen at least ten times. The chain combines TRBV2 with TRBJ1-4; 7 nucleotides agree with TRBD1. Germline lookup yields CDR1 SNHLY and CDR2 FYNNEI. V shed 8 bases and J 6 bases; nucleotides not matched to a gene: 9. The CDR3 extends over 14 amino acids. This CDR3 reads CASCRQGPYEKLFF. CDR3 sequence (DNA): TGTGCCAGCTGTCGACAGGGCCCGTATGAAAAACTGTTTTTT.

This rearrangement joins TRBV24-1 to TRBJ2-6; tentatively, D is TRBD1 (6 bases). The V gene lost 2 bases and the J gene lost 2 bases, with 12 bases spanning the gap. The CDR3 length is 17 residues. Germline lookup yields CDR1 KGHDR and CDR2 SFDVKD. Written as DNA, the CDR3 is TGTGCCACCAGTGATTCCCGCAGGGGCCCTGGGGCCAACGTCCTGACTTTC. Protein: CATSDSRRGPGANVLTF.

This clonotype was observed a handful of times. This chain links TRBV2 with TRBJ2-1; D remains unclear. This CDR3 spans 14 amino acids. CDR1 SNHLY and CDR2 FYNNEI come from the germline V gene. The V gene lost 1 base and the J gene lost 7 bases, with 11 bases spanning the gap. CDR3 coding DNA: TGTGCCAGCAGTGAAGGGCCCCTGGTGAATGAGCAGTTCTTC. This sequence encodes CASSEGPLVNEQFF.

This clonotype was observed a few times. The J gene is TRBJ1-5, the V gene TRBV28; D is undetermined. The germline CDR1 and CDR2 sequences are MDHEN and SYDVKM. The CDR3 spans 13 residues. With 5 bases removed from V and 7 bases from J, the gap between germline ends came to 12 bases. CDR3 loop: CASSLRTHQPQHF. CDR3 nucleotide sequence: TGTGCCAGCAGTCTGCGGACCCACCAGCCCCAGCATTTT.

V and J are TRBV6-1 and TRBJ2-5, with a tentative D call TRBD2 (6 bases). This CDR3 has 14 residues. V dropped 5 bases and J dropped 4 bases, with 14 bases sitting between them. Germline CDR1 MNHNS, CDR2 SASEGT. The chain's CDR3 is CASSRRGGGETQYF. The CDR3 DNA reads TGTGCCAGCAGTCGCCGGGGAGGCGGAGAGACCCAGTACTTC.

This clonotype was recorded at least ten times. V is TRBV28 and J is TRBJ2-7, with 7 positions matching TRBD1. Germline trimming cut 4 bases from V and 2 bases from J; bases unmatched to any gene: 8. This CDR3 region has 15 residues. Germline loops: CDR1 MDHEN, CDR2 SYDVKM. The CDR3 DNA is TGTGCCAGCAGTTCCACAGGGGTTCCGGCCTACGAGCAGTACTTC. Amino acid sequence: CASSSTGVPAYEQYF.

This clonotype was seen repeatedly, ten times or more. The chain has TRBV2 and TRBJ2-1; a possible D gene is TRBD2 (5 bases). Germline-derived CDR1 and CDR2 are SNHLY and FYNNEI. The CDR3 consists of 15 residues. V lost 0 bases to trimming and J lost 8 bases, with 14 bases between them. In DNA form, the CDR3 reads TGTGCCAGCAGTGAAGCAGGTTCGGCTAGCTATGAGCAGTTCTTC. This encodes CASSEAGSASYEQFF.

A remark on this clonotype: One base away lies a much larger clone, so this may be a sequencing read error. CDR3 amino acids: CSAETGTSSYEQYF. The CDR3 DNA sequence: TGCAGCGCGGAAACCGGGACTAGCAGTTACGAGCAGTACTTC. The chain recombines TRBV29-1 with TRBJ2-7, with 9 bases fitting TRBD2. The CDR3 covers 14 residues. The V segment lost 7 bases and the J segment 4 bases; nucleotides outside the gene matches: 11. CDR1 is SQVTM, CDR2 ANQGSEA, per germline.

This clonotype was found a few times. The rearrangement links TRBV19 to TRBJ1-2, with D maybe TRBD1 (6 bases). V lost 5 bases and J lost 8, with 15 bases in between. Germline CDR1 LNHDA, CDR2 SQIVND (reference sequence). This CDR3 has 13 residues. The DNA for the CDR3 is TGTGCCAGTAGTGCCAGGGGTTCGGACGGCTACACCTTC. Protein product: CASSARGSDGYTF.

This rearrangement joins TRBV19 to TRBJ2-7; 8 nucleotides agree with TRBD2. Trimming at V came to 2 bases and at J to 3 bases, leaving 3 bases not matched to a gene. Germline V gene data show CDR1 as LNHDA and CDR2 as SQIVND (reference sequence). The CDR3 is 14 amino acids. The CDR3 reads CASSITSGRYEQYF. The DNA for the CDR3 is TGTGCCAGTAGTATAACTAGCGGACGCTACGAGCAGTACTTC.

A few counts support this clonotype. The chain is built from TRBV19 and TRBJ1-3; perhaps TRBD1 as D (5 bases). V was pared by 4 bases and J by 8 bases, with 12 bases between. The CDR3 totals 13 residues. Germline V gives CDR1 LNHDA, CDR2 SQIVND (reference sequence). CDR3: CASSTQLGDTIYF. The CDR3 DNA reads TGTGCCAGTAGTACCCAATTGGGGGACACCATATATTTT.

This clonotype has ten or more counts. CDR3 in amino acids: CASGSTVNTGELFF. The CDR3 nucleotides are TGTGCTAGTGGATCAACAGTTAACACCGGGGAGCTGTTTTTT. The gene calls are TRBV12-5 and TRBJ2-2; D ambiguous. The CDR3 is 14 amino acids. Per the germline V gene, CDR1 is LGHNT and CDR2 is FRNRAP. Trimming shortened V by 6 bases and J by 2 bases, and 10 bases separated the two germline ends.

V usage is TRBV7-9 and J usage is TRBJ2-2; perhaps TRBD1 as D (5 bases). The V gene lost 4 bases and the J gene lost 5 bases, with 14 bases spanning the gap. This CDR3 spans 15 amino acids. Germline CDR1 reads SEHNR; CDR2 reads FQNEAQ (reference sequence). CDR3 in DNA: TGTGCCAGCAGCTGGGGCCCAGACATGACCGGGGAGCTGTTTTTT. Its protein product is CASSWGPDMTGELFF.

This clonotype has ten or more counts. The chain couples TRBV2 to TRBJ2-2, with TRBD2 matching 7 bases. The CDR3 spans 15 residues. Germline CDR1 and CDR2: SNHLY and FYNNEI. J was trimmed by 4 bases and V by 8 bases; bases with no gene match: 10. CDR3 sequence reads: CASRGVALGTGELFF. CDR3 DNA sequence: TGTGCCAGCCGGGGGGTAGCTCTAGGCACCGGGGAGCTGTTTTTT. Full variable domain (outside the CDR3, taken from reference TRBV2 and TRBJ2-2): EPEVTQTPSHQVTQMGQEVILRCVPISNHLYFYWYRQILGQKVEFLVSFYNNEISEKSEIFDDQFSVERPDGSNFTLKIRSTKLEDSAMYFCASRGVALGTGELFFGEGSRLTVL.

Many counts were recorded for this clonotype. The genes are TRBV5-1 and TRBJ2-5; maybe TRBD2 (6 bases). CDR1 is SGHRS, CDR2 YFSETQ, per germline. The CDR3 is 15 amino acids. Trimming left V 5 bases short and J 3 bases short, with 17 bases between. CDR3 amino acids: CASSYSTGGKETQYF. In DNA, the CDR3 is TGCGCCAGCAGTTATTCGACTGGCGGGAAAGAGACCCAGTACTTC.